This T cell receptor (beta chain) is from a study of T cells in Graves' hyperthyroidism and ophthalmopathy. Study-level background: Pretreatment peripheral blood was obtained at initial diagnosis.

It was uncontrolled infection, other autoimmune disease, pregnancy or lactation that excluded patients. Extraction of PBMCs used approximately 10 ml of fresh peripheral blood. TCR beta CDR3 regions were amplified from RNA transcripts. The TCR CDR3 was amplified in a first-round RT-PCR using the HTBI primer set. TCRdb analysed the multiplex PCR reads with MiXCR anew, one entry per CDR3 protein. Of fewer than 200,000 distinct CDR3 sequences listed, about 9% were seen once; the top ten hold around 21%. The sample holds many counts of this clonotype. The antigen remains undetermined. Study-level points and caveats: Patients with ophthalmopathy were separated from those with stable hyperthyroidism by a 13 V-J model.

With 5 bases removed from V and 2 bases from J, the gap between germline ends came to 13 bases. Germline CDR1 SGHVS, CDR2 FNYEAQ. This CDR3 has 14 amino acids. V usage is TRBV7-6 and J usage is TRBJ2-7, with a tentative D call TRBD1 (5 bases). The sequenced sample consisted of blood. The receptor was derived from a woman in her late teens or twenties with Graves' hyperthyroidism that later progressed to Graves' ophthalmopathy. Here the CDR3 DNA reads TGTGCCAGCAGCCCCTCGAGACAGACCTACGAGCAGTACTTC. Translated, it gives CASSPSRQTYEQYF.